This TCR beta chain was captured in a study of CXCR3-negative and CXCR3-positive naive CD8 T cells. Study-level findings and limits: CXCR3 expression partially decreased after cryopreservation; most assays used fresh PBMCs. Both naive subsets carried similar amounts of surface CD5, so TCR strength was inferred from TRB CDR3 properties.

Via 5' RACE with UMI labels, TRB cDNA libraries were prepared. TCRdb reprocessed the 5' RACE reads; each CDR3 protein has one entry and no DNA is given. The repertoire table contains about 90,000 distinct CDR3 sequences. In the case of this clonotype: Its matching antigen is unknown.

The length of the CDR3 is 12 residues. In germline, CDR1 is DFQATT, CDR2 SNEGSKA (reference sequence). The TCR originated in a human donor in good health. Some clones in this sample may be carry-over from other donors' samples. The rearrangement uses TRBV20-1 and TRBJ2-7; TCRdb's assignment of TRBD1 cannot be checked, as there is no DNA. Material: naive CXCR3- CD8+ T cells from blood. As to subset: CD45RO-CCR7+CD27+CD95- naive CD8+ T cells lacking CXCR3 (TNR3-). The CDR3 spells CSVLDNTYEQYF.